The 30 T cell receptor beta chains given below trace back to one sample, sequenced in a study of Graves' ophthalmopathy and Graves' hyperthyroidism. RNA transcripts provided the template for amplifying TCR beta CDR3 regions. An opening RT-PCR round employed HTBI primers and preceded a second-round multiplex PCR. From the multiplex PCR reads, TCRdb called clonotypes with MiXCR, one entry per CDR3 protein. The data show fewer than 650,000 distinct CDR3 sequences, 22% seen once. Sequenced: peripheral blood. These receptors came from a woman between 18 and 30 years old with stable Graves' hyperthyroidism. Some clones in this sample may be carry-over from other donors' samples.

This clonotype was picked up many times. The rearrangement joins TRBV6-5 to TRBJ1-5, with D unclear. Per germline, CDR1 MNHEY and CDR2 SVGAGI. This CDR3 spans 14 amino acids. V lost 4 bases and J 4 bases, leaving 11 bases between the germline ends. The CDR3 here is CASSSTTTNQPQHF. The CDR3 bases are TGTGCCAGCAGTTCCACTACAACTAATCAGCCCCAGCATTTT.

The chain has TRBV6-1 and TRBJ2-2, with D perhaps TRBD1 (6 bases). The germline V and J ends were trimmed by 1 base and 3 bases, with 12 bases remaining between them. The CDR3 is made up of 16 amino acids. CDR1 MNHNS and CDR2 SASEGT come from the germline V gene. CDR3 in amino acids: CASSEVGGLDTGELFF. Written as DNA, the CDR3 is TGTGCCAGCAGTGAAGTTGGGGGCCTTGACACCGGGGAGCTGTTTTTT.

This chain joins TRBV6-6 and TRBJ2-6; TRBD2 matches at 14 bases. Germline V CDR1 and CDR2: MNHNY, SVGAGI (reference sequence). With V trimmed by 4 bases and J by 0 bases, 11 bases remained unmatched. The CDR3 consists of 21 residues. This CDR3 is CASSLLPGLAGVFSGANVLTF. The DNA of the CDR3 is TGTGCCAGCAGTTTACTTCCGGGACTAGCGGGGGTGTTCTCTGGGGCCAACGTCCTGACTTTC.

A remark on this clonotype: The CDR3 ends on some other residue instead of the conserved phenylalanine or tryptophan, so this is likely a read error. The chain couples TRBV5-1 to TRBJ1-3, with D unresolved. The germline CDR1 and CDR2 sequences are SGHRS and YFSETQ. The CDR3 runs 17 residues. Trimming cost V 3 bases and J 0 bases, with 16 bases left between them. DNA for the CDR3: TGCGCCAGCAGCTCCAGACCCTCGAGGAACTCTGGAAACACCATATATGTT. This gives the protein CASSSRPSRNSGNTIYV.

This clonotype was recorded at least ten times. Written as DNA, the CDR3 is TGTGCCAGCAGTTTTGGACAGAGCCAAGAGACCCAGTACTTC. This codes for CASSFGQSQETQYF. The chain combines TRBV12-3 or TRBV12-4 with TRBJ2-5; D perhaps matches TRBD1 (6 bases). The CDR3 length is 14 residues. The ends were cut back, 3 bases at V and 1 base at J, with 9 bases in the middle.

This clonotype was seen repeatedly, ten times or more. The rearrangement joins TRBV5-1 to TRBJ2-2, with 8 positions matching TRBD1. Germline loops: CDR1 SGHRS, CDR2 YFSETQ. The CDR3 covers 15 residues. Losses at the gene ends were 1 base for V and 3 bases for J; bases not matched to a gene: 2. CDR3 in amino acids: CASSLQTGDTGELFF. Written as DNA, the CDR3 is TGCGCCAGCAGCTTGCAGACAGGGGACACCGGGGAGCTGTTTTTT.

The V gene is TRBV20-1, the J gene TRBJ1-2; D ambiguous. CDR1 DFQATT and CDR2 SNEGSKA come from the germline V gene (reference sequence). V was shortened by 6 bases and J by 6 bases, with 14 bases between the two germline ends. The CDR3 is 12 amino acids. The CDR3 coding sequence is TGCAGTGCCATGGACGGGTTTCATGGCTACACCTTC. Translation: CSAMDGFHGYTF.

In this sample, this clonotype turned up many times. V gene TRBV7-9 combines with J gene TRBJ1-2; D unresolved. The CDR3 contains 11 residues. V was shortened by 6 bases and J by 6 bases, with 8 bases between the two germline ends. CDR1 and CDR2 (germline): SEHNR, FQNEAQ (reference sequence). The CDR3 region is CASSPGNGYTF. The CDR3, as DNA: TGTGCCAGCAGTCCAGGCAATGGCTACACCTTC.

This clonotype was found a few times. This sequence joins TRBV6-5 and TRBJ1-6; a weak D match, TRBD1 (5 bases). V was cut by 4 bases and J by 4 bases, with 11 bases left in between. The CDR3 has 15 residues. Germline V gene data show CDR1 as MNHEY and CDR2 as SVGAGI. The CDR3 sequence: CASSFDSLYNSPLHF. The CDR3 coding sequence is TGTGCCAGCAGTTTTGACAGCCTATATAATTCACCCCTCCACTTT.

This clonotype has a count of ten or more. This chain links TRBV7-3 with TRBJ1-2, with 8 positions matching TRBD1. J was trimmed by 6 bases and V by 1 base; bases with no gene match: 7. Looked up from germline, CDR1 is SGHTA and CDR2 is FQGTGA. The CDR3 is 15 amino acids. This CDR3 reads CASSLNPTGENGYTF. Written as DNA, the CDR3 is TGTGCCAGCAGCTTAAACCCGACAGGGGAGAATGGCTACACCTTC.

This clonotype appeared many times. The gene calls are TRBV6-4 and TRBJ1-2, with 7 nucleotides matching TRBD1. J lost 0 bases, V lost 2 bases, and 6 bases had no gene match. The CDR3 covers 16 residues. Germline loops: CDR1 MRHNA, CDR2 SNTAGT. CDR3 residues: CASSDPGDSTNYGYTF. In nucleotides, the CDR3 is TGTGCCAGCAGTGACCCGGGGGACAGTACTAACTATGGCTACACCTTC.

The chain recombines TRBV18 with TRBJ1-5; TRBD1 is a possible D gene (6 bases). Germline loops: CDR1 KGHSH, CDR2 LQKENI. Deletions cut 8 bases from V and 3 bases from J, with 11 bases between. The CDR3 length is 13 residues. CDR3 residues: CASTGQINQPQHF. CDR3 nucleotides: TGTGCCAGCACTGGACAGATCAATCAGCCCCAGCATTTT.

This clonotype has only a few counts. A read error may be the cause here, since a much bigger clone is one base away. A read error is likely, as this CDR3 ends without the conserved phenylalanine or tryptophan. The chain recombines TRBV30 with TRBJ2-5; tentatively, D is TRBD2 (6 bases). This CDR3 contains 13 residues. Trimming left V 5 bases short and J 4 bases short, with 14 bases between. The germline V gene has CDR1 GTSNPN and CDR2 SVGIG (reference sequence). The CDR3 reads CAWRPFGGETQYL. In DNA form, the CDR3 reads TGTGCCTGGCGGCCCTTCGGGGGAGAGACCCAGTACCTC.

A few counts support this clonotype. The chain employs TRBV11-1 and TRBJ1-1; TRBD1 might be the D (5 bases). This CDR3 has 17 residues. Germline CDR1 is SGHAT and CDR2 is FQDESV (reference sequence). Trimming removed 5 bases from V and 3 bases from J, with 22 bases in between. The CDR3: CASSRSRGEGMDTEAFF. The CDR3 nucleotides read TGTGCCAGCAGCCGAAGCCGGGGGGAGGGAATGGACACTGAAGCTTTCTTT.

The table lists this clonotype with a few counts. V gene TRBV10-3 combines with J gene TRBJ2-2; 12 positions agree with TRBD1. Trimming at V came to 5 bases and at J to 5 bases, leaving 3 bases not matched to a gene. The CDR3 runs to 15 residues. Germline V CDR1 and CDR2: ENHRY, SYGVKD. This CDR3 is CAISPGQGATGELFF. The CDR3, as DNA: TGTGCCATCAGTCCGGGACAGGGGGCTACCGGGGAGCTGTTTTTT.

The chain links TRBV12-5 to TRBJ1-2, with D perhaps matching TRBD1 (6 bases). The germline gives CDR1 LGHNT, CDR2 FRNRAP. The V and J ends lost 5 bases and 9 bases respectively, with 16 bases between them. The CDR3 contains 13 residues. CDR3 in DNA: TGTGCTAGTGGTACCCTCCAGGGGTCCCGCTACACCTTC. Encoded protein: CASGTLQGSRYTF.

This rearrangement joins TRBV27 to TRBJ1-6; D gene uncertain. The CDR3 runs 14 residues. V lost 8 bases and J lost 7, with 15 bases in between. In germline, CDR1 is MNHEY, CDR2 SMNVEV (reference sequence). The CDR3 protein is CASSSLGGNSPLHF. The CDR3 DNA is TGTGCCAGCTCCTCACTGGGAGGGAATTCACCCCTCCACTTT.

This sequence joins TRBV7-3 and TRBJ1-1; no reliable D call. CDR1 is SGHTA and CDR2 is FQGTGA in the germline V gene. The CDR3 consists of 14 residues. Trimming cost V 2 bases and J 3 bases, with 10 bases left between them. CDR3 nucleotide sequence: TGTGCCAGCAGCTTATGGCTGAGCGACACTGAAGCTTTCTTT. This encodes CASSLWLSDTEAFF.

This clonotype was observed at least ten times. The rearrangement joins TRBV20-1 to TRBJ2-7; 14 positions match TRBD2. V shed 2 bases and J 3 bases; nucleotides not matched to a gene: 3. The germline gives CDR1 DFQATT, CDR2 SNEGSKA (reference sequence). The CDR3 runs 15 residues. The CDR3 DNA sequence: TGCAGTGCTAGATTTGGACTAGCGGGAGGCTACGAGCAGTACTTC. Residues: CSARFGLAGGYEQYF.

This sequence joins TRBV12-3 or TRBV12-4 and TRBJ1-5; unclear D gene. The V gene lost 3 bases and the J gene lost 2 bases, with 11 bases spanning the gap. This CDR3 has 15 amino acids. This CDR3 is CASSLSDAGNQPQHF. The CDR3 DNA sequence: TGTGCCAGCAGTTTGTCGGACGCGGGCAATCAGCCCCAGCATTTT.

To note about this clonotype: A much more abundant neighbour one base away suggests this may be a read error. The V call is TRBV27, the J call TRBJ1-1; TRBD1 matches at 9 bases. The CDR3 contains 17 residues. Germline CDR1 reads MNHEY; CDR2 reads SMNVEV (reference sequence). The DNA of the CDR3 is TGTGCCAGCAGCGCCCGGACAGGGGTTTTTGTTGGGACTGAAACTTTCTTT. This encodes CASSARTGVFVGTETFF.

This clonotype was observed many times. The chain uses TRBV5-1 and TRBJ1-6; D is unclear. Germline V gives CDR1 SGHRS, CDR2 YFSETQ. The CDR3 runs 15 residues. The germline V and J ends were trimmed by 0 bases and 6 bases, with 10 bases remaining between them. The DNA of the CDR3 is TGCGCCAGCAGCTTGGTTGAGGCAGGTAATTCACCCCTCCACTTT. Amino acid sequence: CASSLVEAGNSPLHF.

This clonotype appeared a few times. This may stem from a read error, because a much larger clone lies one nucleotide away. The chain couples TRBV5-1 to TRBJ1-1, with 7 bases identical to TRBD1. Germline lookup yields CDR1 SGHRS and CDR2 YFSETQ. This CDR3 contains 16 residues. In nucleotides, the CDR3 is TGCGCCAGCAGCTTGGAGGCGACAGGGAGGGACACTGAAGCTTGCTTT. It encodes CASSLEATGRDTEACF.

Ten or more counts support this clonotype. The chain combines TRBV7-8 with TRBJ2-7, with D maybe TRBD1 (5 bases). CDR3 size: 16 residues. CDR1 is SGHVS and CDR2 is FQNEAQ in the germline V gene. V was cut by 0 bases and J by 2 bases, with 14 bases left in between. The CDR3 is CASSLAGSGMTYEQYF. CDR3 bases: TGTGCCAGCAGCTTAGCGGGGTCAGGGATGACCTACGAGCAGTACTTC.

This clonotype was seen many times. This rearrangement joins TRBV2 to TRBJ1-3; D remains ambiguous. Germline assignment: CDR1 SNHLY and CDR2 FYNNEI. Trimming left V 6 bases short and J 0 bases short, with 9 bases between. CDR3 length: 14 amino acids. CDR3 sequence: CASRLTTSGNTIYF. CDR3 bases: TGTGCCAGCAGACTTACAACCTCTGGAAACACCATATATTTT.

This clonotype has at least ten counts. The J gene is TRBJ2-2, the V gene TRBV9; D may match TRBD1 or TRBD2 (6 bases each). Germline V gene sequence: CDR1 SGDLS, CDR2 YYNGEE. The V end was cut by 4 bases, the J end by 2 bases, with 12 bases between. This CDR3 contains 15 residues. Here the CDR3 DNA reads TGTGCCAGCAGCTTCGAGGGGGGTAACACCGGGGAGCTGTTTTTT. Its protein is CASSFEGGNTGELFF.

This clonotype has a count of ten or more. The gene calls are TRBV4-1 and TRBJ1-1; no reliable D call. The CDR3 is 16 amino acids. Germline lookup yields CDR1 MGHRA and CDR2 YSYEKL. V shed 1 base and J shed 1 base, with 13 bases lying between them. CDR3 nucleotides: TGCGCCAGCAGCCAAGTTGGCGCCAGTCGGAACACTGAAGCTTTCTTT. As protein: CASSQVGASRNTEAFF.

The V call is TRBV6-1, the J call TRBJ1-2, with 7 bases fitting TRBD1. V shed 3 bases and J 6 bases; nucleotides not matched to a gene: 7. The CDR3 consists of 14 residues. CDR1 MNHNS and CDR2 SASEGT come from the germline V gene. The CDR3 coding sequence is TGTGCCAGCAGTGACCCCGGGACAGTGGATGGCTACACCTTC. Amino acid sequence: CASSDPGTVDGYTF.

The rearrangement joins TRBV9 to TRBJ2-3; TRBD2 aligns across 9 bases. The CDR3 runs to 17 residues. Per germline, CDR1 SGDLS and CDR2 YYNGEE. The trim removed 0 bases at V and 2 bases at J, leaving 7 bases unmatched. The CDR3, as DNA: TGTGCCAGCAGCGTAGGCGCTAGCGGGGCCTTCACAGATACGCAGTATTTT. It yields the protein CASSVGASGAFTDTQYF.

The chain joins TRBV6-2 or TRBV6-3 to TRBJ1-5; D unclear. CDR3 length: 15 amino acids. V lost 1 base to trimming and J lost 2 bases, with 9 bases between them. Germline assignment: CDR1 MNHEY and CDR2 SVGEGT. This CDR3 reads CASSYYHRGNQPQHF. DNA of the CDR3: TGTGCCAGCAGTTACTATCACCGGGGCAATCAGCCCCAGCATTTT.